Presented here are 14 T cell receptor beta chains from one specimen sequenced in a study of CD8+ T cells in alopecia areata (dated by TCRdb to the late 2010s). Receptors were amplified or captured by the immunoSEQ multiplex PCR assay. To provide template for TCR sequencing, every sample had RNA extracted and reverse transcribed into cDNA. Imported from immuneACCESS, the table was reduced by TCRdb to in-frame sequences with V and J called. These copies leave out some clones; in studies compared against another copy, an unresolved V gene accounts for under half, and the cause of the remainder is not known. The sample profile shows about 42,000 clones; around 71% of them were found once. The ten largest clonotypes hold about a fifth of the sample. The intended sense of this specimen's time point label: less than five weeks on oral tofacitinib. The intended sense of this specimen's treatment or condition label: oral pan-JAK inhibitor, 5-10 mg twice daily.

The sample consisted of CD8+ T cells sorted from blood, taken at week 4, from a patient treated with tofacitinib. The receptors originated from a human donor with alopecia areata.

The chain joins TRBV27 to TRBJ2-7; the match to TRBD2 covers 13 bases. CDR1 is MNHEY and CDR2 is SMNVEV in the germline V gene (reference sequence). Trimming at V came to 5 bases and at J to 4 bases, leaving 8 bases not matched to a gene. This CDR3 is built from 16 residues. CDR3 loop: CASSEGTSGKLYEQYF. The DNA of the CDR3 is TGTGCCAGCAGTGAAGGGACTAGCGGGAAACTGTACGAGCAGTACTTC.

The chain couples TRBV15 to TRBJ2-7; D is perhaps TRBD1 (7 bases). The V end was cut by 7 bases, the J end by 4 bases, with 17 bases between. The CDR3 sequence is 14 residues long. The germline gives CDR1 LNHNV, CDR2 YYDKDF (reference sequence). The CDR3 DNA reads as TGTGCCACCACCGACAGGGAGGTCCCGTACGAGCAGTACTTC. This gives the protein CATTDREVPYEQYF.

J is TRBJ2-2 and V is TRBV29-1, with D perhaps matching TRBD2 (5 bases). V was clipped by 3 bases and J by 6 bases, with 8 bases between them. This CDR3 spans 12 amino acids. CDR1 is SQVTM, CDR2 ANQGSEA, per germline. As DNA, the CDR3 is TGCAGCGTTGACCCGGGATCCGGGGAGCTGTTTTTT. Its protein is CSVDPGSGELFF.

This chain's CDR3 is CASSPTQGVNEQFF. In nucleotides, the CDR3 is TGTGCCAGCAGTCCCACCCAAGGGGTCAATGAGCAGTTCTTC. The V gene is TRBV27, the J gene TRBJ2-1; possibly TRBD1 for D (5 bases). Trimming took 5 bases from V and 6 from J, leaving 14 bases between them. The CDR3 contains 14 residues. The germline gives CDR1 MNHEY, CDR2 SMNVEV (reference sequence).

There are a few counts of this clone. The chain couples TRBV19 to TRBJ2-7, with 7 positions matching TRBD2. Germline CDR1 and CDR2: LNHDA and SQIVND (reference sequence). V trimming: 4 bases; J trimming: 3 bases; junction bases outside the gene matches: 6. This CDR3 is built from 14 residues. The DNA for the CDR3 is TGTGCCAGTAGTACCCGGGACTACATCTACGAGCAGTACTTC. Translated, it gives CASSTRDYIYEQYF.

This clone was counted between two and nine times. The rearrangement joins TRBV29-1 to TRBJ2-7, with a tentative D call TRBD1 (5 bases). The length of the CDR3 is 13 residues. Germline V gene lookup returns CDR1 SQVTM and CDR2 ANQGSEA. The V end lost 0 bases, the J end lost 3 bases, and 9 bases lay between the germline ends. In DNA, the CDR3 is TGCAGCGTTGAAGAAAGCCAGGGCTACGAGCAGTACTTC. Amino acids: CSVEESQGYEQYF.

About this clone: The sample carries other DNA sequences with the same CDR3. The chain combines TRBV29-1 with TRBJ1-2; D remains unclear. The V gene's germline CDR1 is SQVTM and CDR2 ANQGSEA. The CDR3 has 11 residues. Trimming took off 2 bases at V and 3 bases at J, with 4 bases between the two ends. As DNA, the CDR3 is TGCAGCGTTGAAAGGGACTATGGCTACACCTTC. It encodes CSVERDYGYTF. Supplemented by reference TRBV29-1 and TRBJ1-2, the full variable domain reads SAVISQKPSRDICQRGTSLTIQCQVDSQVTMMFWYRQQPGQSLTLIATANQGSEATYESGFVIDKFPISRPNLTFSTLTVSNMSPEDSSIYLCSVERDYGYTFGSGTRLTVV.

This sequence joins TRBV29-1 and TRBJ1-2; D uncertain. The CDR3 is made up of 13 amino acids. Germline loops: CDR1 SQVTM, CDR2 ANQGSEA. Trimming stripped 0 bases from V and 3 bases from J, with 8 bases between. The CDR3 nucleotides are TGCAGCGTTGAAGATGGGCACGACTATGGCTACACCTTC. Residues: CSVEDGHDYGYTF.

The CDR3 protein is CASSFPKAAEAFF. CDR3 sequence (DNA): TGTGCCAGCAGCTTCCCCAAGGCCGCTGAAGCTTTCTTT. V usage is TRBV13 and J usage is TRBJ1-1; D unresolved. The V and J ends lost 3 bases and 6 bases respectively, with 11 bases between them. CDR1 and CDR2 (germline): PRHDT, FYEKMQ (reference sequence). This CDR3 is 13 amino acids long.

The CDR3 nucleotides read TGTGCCAGCAGTGAACGGCAGGGTCAAGAGGGAGATACGCAGTATTTT. The encoded protein is CASSERQGQEGDTQYF. This chain links TRBV25-1 with TRBJ2-3, with D possibly called TRBD1 or TRBD2 (5 bases each). The length of the CDR3 is 16 residues. V lost 2 bases, J lost 5 bases, and 17 bases lay in between. CDR1 is MGHDK, CDR2 SYGVNS, per germline.

The chain links TRBV10-2 to TRBJ1-2; a possible D gene is TRBD1 (5 bases). Germline-derived CDR1 and CDR2 are WSHSY and SAAADI. The CDR3 sequence is 15 residues long. V lost 3 bases and J 10 bases, leaving 21 bases between the germline ends. The CDR3 region is CASSESRQILMDYTF. CDR3 nucleotides: TGCGCCAGCAGTGAATCAAGACAGATTCTCATGGACTACACCTTC.

The gene calls are TRBV9 and TRBJ2-5, with D perhaps TRBD1 (7 bases). The CDR3 is made up of 15 amino acids. The V gene's germline CDR1 is SGDLS and CDR2 YYNGEE. V was trimmed by 4 bases and J by 5 bases, leaving 18 bases between them. For the CDR3, the DNA is TGTGCCAGCAGCACAGGGGAGGACGGCCTGGAGACCCAGTACTTC. It codes for CASSTGEDGLETQYF.

The chain carries TRBV15 and TRBJ2-5; D may be TRBD1 or TRBD2 (5 bases each). The V gene lost 3 bases and the J gene lost 6 bases, with 17 bases spanning the gap. Germline CDR1 reads LNHNV; CDR2 reads YYDKDF (reference sequence). The CDR3 length is 15 residues. CDR3 nucleotide sequence: TGTGCCACCAGCAGCCGGGACCCTTCAGGAAAGACCCAGTACTTC. Protein product: CATSSRDPSGKTQYF.

This clone turned up a few times. The rearrangement joins TRBV7-9 to TRBJ2-7; tentative D call: TRBD2 (5 bases). The V gene lost 5 bases and the J gene lost 2 bases, with 13 bases spanning the gap. In germline, CDR1 is SEHNR, CDR2 FQNEAQ (reference sequence). The CDR3 has 14 amino acids. The CDR3: CASSHPRETYEQYF. The DNA for the CDR3 is TGTGCCAGCAGCCACCCAAGGGAGACCTACGAGCAGTACTTC.